Following are 24 T cell receptor beta chains from one sample sequenced in a study of T-cell reconstitution after alpha-beta-depleted transplantation in children. Preparation of the TCRbeta library was carried out with unique molecular identifiers. TCRdb redid the calling of the PCR reads with MiXCR, one entry per CDR3 protein. The data show about 640,000 distinct CDR3 sequences, approximately 16% seen once. The sequenced sample was PBMCs from the stem cell graft donor, obtained from the stem cell graft. The receptor source for this set is a human donor who donated a stem cell graft to a child with acute myeloid leukemia.

The rearrangement joins TRBV6-1 to TRBJ1-1; D perhaps matches TRBD1 (5 bases). V was shortened by 2 bases and J by 1 base, with 11 bases between the two germline ends. The CDR3 spans 15 residues. Looked up from germline, CDR1 is MNHNS and CDR2 is SASEGT. CDR3 bases: TGTGCCAGCAGTGAAAAGACAGCGGGGAACACTGAAGCTTTCTTT. Translating it yields CASSEKTAGNTEAFF.

The table lists this clonotype with many counts. CDR3 DNA: TGTGCCATCAGTCCCCGGGACAGCTCCTACGAGCAGTACTTC. This sequence encodes CAISPRDSSYEQYF. This chain uses TRBV10-3 with TRBJ2-7; 7 bases line up with TRBD1. This CDR3 comprises 14 residues. With 5 bases clipped from V and 0 bases from J, the junction kept 4 bases outside the gene matches. Germline V lookup: CDR1 ENHRY, CDR2 SYGVKD.

This chain uses TRBV7-9 with TRBJ2-3, with D unresolved. Germline CDR1 and CDR2: SEHNR and FQNEAQ (reference sequence). The CDR3 has 14 amino acids. Trimming pared 3 bases from V and 2 bases from J, leaving 9 bases between. The CDR3 loop is CASSFMHLTDTQYF. For the CDR3, the DNA is TGTGCCAGCAGCTTCATGCATCTCACAGATACGCAGTATTTT.

This chain connects TRBV15 to TRBJ2-6; possibly TRBD1 for D (6 bases). CDR1 is LNHNV and CDR2 is YYDKDF in the germline V gene (reference sequence). Trimming pared 1 base from V and 2 bases from J, leaving 9 bases between. This CDR3 comprises 16 residues. CDR3 residues: CATSRGTAPGANVLTF. CDR3 in DNA: TGTGCCACCAGCAGAGGGACAGCCCCTGGGGCCAACGTCCTGACTTTC.

Many counts were recorded for this clonotype. For the CDR3, the DNA is TGTGCCAGCAGCTCTACATACCCCTACGAGCAGTACTTC. Protein: CASSSTYPYEQYF. The chain joins TRBV7-2 to TRBJ2-7; D unclear. This CDR3 comprises 13 residues. Germline V gene lookup returns CDR1 SGHTA and CDR2 FQGNSA. Deletions cut 4 bases from V and 2 bases from J, with 9 bases between. Using reference TRBV7-2 and TRBJ2-7 for the parts outside the CDR3, the full variable domain is GAGVSQSPSNKVTEKGKDVELRCDPISGHTALYWYRQSLGQGLEFLIYFQGNSAPDKSGLPSDRFSAERTGGSVSTLTIQRTQQEDSAVYLCASSSTYPYEQYFGPGTRLTVT.

In this sample, this clonotype turned up many times. This sequence joins TRBV20-1 and TRBJ2-4; D not resolved. CDR3 size: 14 residues. Trimming pared 8 bases from V and 0 bases from J, leaving 14 bases between. The germline gives CDR1 DFQATT, CDR2 SNEGSKA (reference sequence). CDR3 nucleotide sequence: TGCAGTTGGGGTCTGGAACTAGCCAAAAACATTCAGTACTTC. This translates into CSWGLELAKNIQYF.

This clonotype was seen many times. The chain carries TRBV5-6 and TRBJ2-1; unclear D gene. The CDR3 length is 12 residues. The V and J ends lost 0 bases and 10 bases respectively, with 8 bases between them. CDR1 SGHDT and CDR2 YYEEEE come from the germline V gene. In DNA, the CDR3 is TGTGCCAGCAGCTTGGCCCCTGGGGAGCAGTTCTTC. Amino acid sequence: CASSLAPGEQFF.

Many counts were recorded for this clonotype. The chain carries TRBV20-1 and TRBJ1-6; D unresolved. Germline assignment: CDR1 DFQATT and CDR2 SNEGSKA (reference sequence). This CDR3 contains 11 residues. V was cut by 8 bases and J by 11 bases, with 13 bases left in between. CDR3 loop: CSPSRGPPLHF. In DNA form, the CDR3 reads TGCAGTCCATCGAGAGGTCCACCCCTCCACTTT.

The genes are TRBV11-2 and TRBJ2-7, with D possibly TRBD1 on 5 matching bases. CDR1 and CDR2 from the germline V gene are SGHAT and FQNNGV. The ends were cut back, 2 bases at V and 1 base at J, with 9 bases in the middle. CDR3 length: 14 residues. CDR3 DNA sequence: TGTGCCAGCAGCTTAAGGTCAGGGTCCTACGAGCAGTACGTC. It yields the protein CASSLRSGSYEQYV.

A word on this clonotype: At one end, the junction sequence differs from germline, possibly due to a read error. V gene TRBV20-1 combines with J gene TRBJ2-1; TRBD2 matches at 9 bases. Germline V lookup: CDR1 DFQATT, CDR2 SNEGSKA (reference sequence). CDR3 length equals 16 residues. The CDR3 DNA is TGCTGTGCTAGAGAGAGCGGGGGGACTAGTTGGAATGAGCAGTTCTTC. This gives the protein CCARESGGTSWNEQFF.

In this sample, this clonotype turned up a few times. V and J are TRBV20-1 and TRBJ2-7; the D is unclear. Germline V gene sequence: CDR1 DFQATT, CDR2 SNEGSKA (reference sequence). The V and J ends lost 0 bases and 5 bases respectively, with 5 bases between them. This CDR3 has 11 residues. DNA of the CDR3: TGCAGTGCTAGAGATAGACACGAGCAGTACGTC. This codes for CSARDRHEQYV.

This clonotype came up many times. The chain combines TRBV27 with TRBJ2-1, with TRBD1 as a possible D gene (5 bases). With 5 bases removed from V and 10 bases from J, the gap between germline ends came to 9 bases. The CDR3 contains 11 residues. In germline, CDR1 is MNHEY, CDR2 SMNVEV (reference sequence). CDR3 sequence (DNA): TGTGCCAGCAGTAGGGGCTTCGAGCAGTTCTTC. Protein: CASSRGFEQFF.

This clonotype was seen only a few times. This CDR3 is CASSRGLASTGELFF. The CDR3 DNA reads as TGCGCCAGCAGCCGGGGACTAGCTAGTACTGGGGAGCTGTTTTTT. This chain connects TRBV4-3 to TRBJ2-2, with 9 bases identical to TRBD2. The CDR3 is 15 residues long. Per the germline V gene, CDR1 is LGHNA and CDR2 is YSLEER. The trim removed 4 bases at V and 8 bases at J, leaving 8 bases unmatched.

The chain uses TRBV20-1 and TRBJ2-3; 8 bases are shared with TRBD2. With 1 base clipped from V and 4 bases from J, the junction kept 10 bases outside the gene matches. The CDR3 is 16 amino acids. Germline V CDR1 and CDR2: DFQATT, SNEGSKA (reference sequence). In DNA, the CDR3 is TGCAGTGCTAGAGCCCCGGCAGCGGGGGCCTCAGATACGCAGTATTTT. It encodes CSARAPAAGASDTQYF.

This clonotype was detected many times. The chain recombines TRBV20-1 with TRBJ2-2; the match to TRBD2 covers 7 bases. V trimming: 5 bases; J trimming: 5 bases; junction bases outside the gene matches: 14. The CDR3 has 16 amino acids. Germline CDR1 reads DFQATT; CDR2 reads SNEGSKA (reference sequence). The CDR3 DNA follows: TGCAGTGCTTGGGGGGGGACCCATGCCAGGACCGGGGAGCTGTTTTTT. Protein product: CSAWGGTHARTGELFF.

The chain has TRBV20-1 and TRBJ2-1; the match to TRBD2 covers 11 bases. The CDR3 runs 17 residues. V lost 3 bases and J lost 8; bases outside the gene matches: 15. Germline CDR1 is DFQATT and CDR2 is SNEGSKA (reference sequence). The CDR3 bases are TGCAGTGCTAGTCAACAAAGGGGTAGCGGGGGGGCAGATGAGCAGTTCTTC. Protein product: CSASQQRGSGGADEQFF.

This chain links TRBV7-2 with TRBJ2-5; 8 bases match TRBD1. The germline V gene has CDR1 SGHTA and CDR2 FQGNSA. The trim removed 5 bases at V and 4 bases at J, leaving 6 bases unmatched. The CDR3 spans 14 residues. CDR3 in amino acids: CASSPRGQGETQYF. The DNA of the CDR3 is TGTGCCAGCAGCCCCCGCGGACAGGGAGAGACCCAGTACTTC.

This clonotype has only a few counts. The rearrangement joins TRBV15 to TRBJ2-7, with 7 bases aligning to TRBD1. The V gene's germline CDR1 is LNHNV and CDR2 YYDKDF (reference sequence). There are 16 residues in the CDR3. Germline trimming cut 2 bases from V and 3 bases from J; bases unmatched to any gene: 10. CDR3 loop: CATSRRGQVISYEQYF. CDR3 coding DNA: TGTGCCACCAGCAGAAGAGGACAGGTAATTAGCTACGAGCAGTACTTC. Complete variable domain (other parts from reference TRBV15 and TRBJ2-7): DAMVIQNPRYQVTQFGKPVTLSCSQTLNHNVMYWYQQKSSQAPKLLFHYYDKDFNNEADTPDNFQSRRPNTSFCFLDIRSPGLGDTAMYLCATSRRGQVISYEQYFGPGTRLTVT.

This clonotype was recorded many times. The rearrangement joins TRBV20-1 to TRBJ1-5; 11 bases are a match to TRBD1. Trimming at V came to 5 bases and at J to 7 bases, leaving 1 base not matched to a gene. Germline V gene lookup returns CDR1 DFQATT and CDR2 SNEGSKA (reference sequence). CDR3 length: 12 residues. CDR3 in DNA: TGCAGTGCTTGGGACAGGGGGCAGCCCCAGCATTTT. It is translated as CSAWDRGQPQHF.

About this clonotype: A much bigger clone sits one base away, suggesting this may be a read error. This chain joins TRBV5-6 and TRBJ2-3; the D gene is possibly TRBD1 (5 bases). CDR3 length equals 15 residues. Germline V lookup: CDR1 SGHDT, CDR2 YYEEEE. The CDR3 DNA follows: TGTGCCAGCAGCTTGGTAGAAGGGGTTAGAGATAGGCAGTATTTT. It codes for CASSLVEGVRDRQYF.

This clonotype showed up many times. V is TRBV12-3 or TRBV12-4 and J is TRBJ2-7, with a possible D match to TRBD2 (6 bases). The V and J ends lost 3 bases and 6 bases respectively, with 12 bases between them. CDR3 size: 13 residues. The CDR3 loop is CASSFRGMGEQYF. CDR3 DNA: TGTGCCAGCAGTTTTCGGGGGATGGGCGAGCAGTACTTC.

This clonotype was recorded at least ten times. The V call is TRBV20-1, the J call TRBJ2-5; TRBD2 aligns across 10 bases. The trim removed 3 bases at V and 5 bases at J, leaving 18 bases unmatched. Germline lookup yields CDR1 DFQATT and CDR2 SNEGSKA (reference sequence). The CDR3 consists of 18 residues. As DNA, the CDR3 is TGCAGTGCTAGCCGTCCTAGCGGGGGACCAAACCCGGGGGAGACCCAGTACTTC. This codes for CSASRPSGGPNPGETQYF.

This clonotype occurred a few times. CDR3 region: CASSLRTVAGPYGYTF. The CDR3 nucleotides read TGTGCCAGCAGCCTTCGGACGGTGGCGGGACCCTATGGCTACACCTTC. This chain joins TRBV7-8 and TRBJ1-2; D might be TRBD1 (5 bases). CDR3 size: 16 residues. Germline V gives CDR1 SGHVS, CDR2 FQNEAQ. Trimming shortened V by 5 bases and J by 4 bases, and 20 bases separated the two germline ends.

The chain joins TRBV14 to TRBJ1-2; D possibly corresponds to TRBD1 (5 bases). V gave up 0 bases and J gave up 4 bases, with 12 bases separating them. The CDR3 extends over 15 amino acids. Germline V gene lookup returns CDR1 SGHDN and CDR2 FVKESK. CDR3 region: CASSQETGLGYGYTF. The CDR3 coding sequence is TGTGCCAGCAGCCAAGAGACGGGGCTCGGCTATGGCTACACCTTC.